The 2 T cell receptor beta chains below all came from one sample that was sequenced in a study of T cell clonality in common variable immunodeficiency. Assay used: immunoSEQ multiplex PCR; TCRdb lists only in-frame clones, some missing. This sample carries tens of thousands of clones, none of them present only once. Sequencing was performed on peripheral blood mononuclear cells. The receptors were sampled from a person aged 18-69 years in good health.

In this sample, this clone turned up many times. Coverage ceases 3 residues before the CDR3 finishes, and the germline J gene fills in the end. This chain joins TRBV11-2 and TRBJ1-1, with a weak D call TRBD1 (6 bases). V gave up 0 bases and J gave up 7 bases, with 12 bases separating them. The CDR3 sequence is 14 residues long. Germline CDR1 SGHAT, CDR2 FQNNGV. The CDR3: CASSLDQGWNEAFF. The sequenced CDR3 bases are TGTGCCAGCAGCTTAGATCAGGGGTGGAATGAA. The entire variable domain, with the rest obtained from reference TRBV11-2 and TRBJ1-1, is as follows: EAGVAQSPRYKIIEKRQSVAFWCNPISGHATLYWYQQILGQGPKLLIQFQNNGVVDDSQLPKDRFSAERLKGVDSTLKIQPAKLEDSAVYLCASSLDQGWNEAFFGQGTRLTVV.

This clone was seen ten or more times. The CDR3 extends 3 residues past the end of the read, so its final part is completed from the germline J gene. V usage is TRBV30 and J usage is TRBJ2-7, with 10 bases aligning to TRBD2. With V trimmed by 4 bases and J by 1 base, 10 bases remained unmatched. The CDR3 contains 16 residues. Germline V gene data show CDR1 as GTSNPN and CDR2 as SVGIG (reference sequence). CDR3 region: CAWKRGGPVGSYEQYF. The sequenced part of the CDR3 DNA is TGTGCCTGGAAGCGGGGGGGCCCGGTAGGGTCCTACGAG.